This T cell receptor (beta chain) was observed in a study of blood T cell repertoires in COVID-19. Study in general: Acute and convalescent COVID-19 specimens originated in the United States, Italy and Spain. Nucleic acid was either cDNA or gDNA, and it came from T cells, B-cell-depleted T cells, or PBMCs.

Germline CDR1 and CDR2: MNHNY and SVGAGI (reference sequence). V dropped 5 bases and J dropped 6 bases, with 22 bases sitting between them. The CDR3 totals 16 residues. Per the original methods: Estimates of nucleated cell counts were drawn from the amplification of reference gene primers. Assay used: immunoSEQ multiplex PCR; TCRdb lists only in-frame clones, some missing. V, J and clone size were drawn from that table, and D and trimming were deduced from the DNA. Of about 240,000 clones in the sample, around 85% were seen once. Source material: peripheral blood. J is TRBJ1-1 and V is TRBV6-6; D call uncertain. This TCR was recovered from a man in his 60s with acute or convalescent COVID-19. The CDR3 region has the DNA TGTGCCAGCAGTCCACCCGCCCGGGGAGGGAGTGCTGAAGCTTTCTTT. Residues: CASSPPARGGSAEAFF.